Listed below are T cell receptor beta chains from one sample, sequenced in a study of T cell responses to AZD1222 COVID-19 vaccine. The protocol was immunoSEQ multiplex PCR, while the TCRdb copy is restricted to in-frame clones and leaves out a portion. The data contain 94,000 or so clones, about nine tenths of them singletons. Source: peripheral blood, taken on day 0 of AZD1222 vaccination. The origin of the receptors is an adult in good health. CDR3s include the opening cysteine and the closing phenylalanine or tryptophan. Fields, in order: clone size, D gene, J gene, V gene, CDR3 DNA, CDR3 protein. The D gene is left open where the match is weak. A clone size is listed for some rows: how often the clone was seen (once, few, many), or a class if it is expanded.

abundance: NA
d_gene: TRBD2
j_gene: TRBJ2-7
v_gene: TRBV28
CDR3nt: TGTGCCAGCAGCCGAACGGGGGGGAACTACGAGCAGTACTTC
CDR3aa: CASSRTGGNYEQYF

abundance: NA
d_gene: TRBD1
j_gene: TRBJ1-4
v_gene: TRBV2
CDR3nt: TGTGCCAGCAAAGAACAGGGGATGAGGGAAGAAAAACTGTTTTTT
CDR3aa: CASKEQGMREEKLFF

abundance: NA
d_gene: NA
j_gene: TRBJ1-5
v_gene: TRBV5-6
CDR3nt: TGTGCCAGCAGCTTGTCTGTGAGGGACAATCAGCCCCAGCATTTT
CDR3aa: CASSLSVRDNQPQHF

abundance: NA
d_gene: NA
j_gene: TRBJ2-7
v_gene: TRBV4-3
CDR3nt: TGCGCCAGCAGCCAAGATCGAGGGTCCAGCTCCTACGAGCAGTACTTC
CDR3aa: CASSQDRGSSSYEQYF

abundance: NA
d_gene: TRBD2
j_gene: TRBJ2-1
v_gene: TRBV7-2
CDR3nt: TGTGCCAGCAGCTTATCGACTAGCGGGAGGTTAAATGAGCAGTTCTTC
CDR3aa: CASSLSTSGRLNEQFF

abundance: NA
d_gene: TRBD1
j_gene: TRBJ1-4
v_gene: TRBV6-5
CDR3nt: TGTGCCAGCCGGGAACAGGGGGCGCGTGAAAAACTGTTTTTT
CDR3aa: CASREQGAREKLFF

abundance: once
d_gene: NA
j_gene: TRBJ1-1
v_gene: TRBV5-4
CDR3nt: TGTGCCAGCAGCTTTGGGGGGGCGCGCGGCACTGAAGCTTTCTTT
CDR3aa: CASSFGGARGTEAFF

abundance: NA
d_gene: TRBD2
j_gene: TRBJ2-4
v_gene: TRBV19
CDR3nt: TGTGCCAGTAGTTCAAGACTAGCGGGAGGGCCCGGAAACATTCAGTACTTC
CDR3aa: CASSSRLAGGPGNIQYF

abundance: once
d_gene: TRBD2
j_gene: TRBJ2-3
v_gene: TRBV6-1
CDR3nt: TGTGCCAGCAGTTTGGCGGGAGTTGCAGATACGCAGTATTTT
CDR3aa: CASSLAGVADTQYF

abundance: NA
d_gene: NA
j_gene: TRBJ1-4
v_gene: TRBV7-8
CDR3nt: TGTGCCAGCAGCTTCGGGCAGCATGGGGAAAAACTGTTTTTT
CDR3aa: CASSFGQHGEKLFF

abundance: NA
d_gene: NA
j_gene: TRBJ2-3
v_gene: TRBV21-1
CDR3nt: TGTGCCAGCGTCCACTCGGCAGGGGCCCCTCCAGATACGCAGTATTTT
CDR3aa: CASVHSAGAPPDTQYF

abundance: NA
d_gene: TRBD2
j_gene: TRBJ2-5
v_gene: TRBV9
CDR3nt: TGTGCCAGCAGCGTAGTGAGCGGGACAGAGACCCAGTACTTC
CDR3aa: CASSVVSGTETQYF

abundance: NA
d_gene: NA
j_gene: TRBJ1-1
v_gene: TRBV7-2
CDR3nt: TGTGCCAGCAGCTTCCGGGACACCAGCGAAGCTTTCTTT
CDR3aa: CASSFRDTSEAFF

abundance: NA
d_gene: NA
j_gene: TRBJ1-6
v_gene: TRBV7-3
CDR3nt: TGTGCCAGCAGCTCGGATGGGGGGCGATCACCCCTCCACTTT
CDR3aa: CASSSDGGRSPLHF

abundance: once
d_gene: NA
j_gene: TRBJ2-1
v_gene: TRBV9
CDR3nt: TGTGCCAGAAGCCCACCGGGGTATCAAGGGAATGAGCAGTTCTTC
CDR3aa: CARSPPGYQGNEQFF

abundance: NA
d_gene: NA
j_gene: TRBJ1-2
v_gene: TRBV5-6
CDR3nt: TGTGCCAGCAGCTTGGATAGGCGGGGGACGGGCTATGGCTACACCTTC
CDR3aa: CASSLDRRGTGYGYTF

abundance: NA
d_gene: TRBD1
j_gene: TRBJ2-7
v_gene: TRBV4-1
CDR3nt: TGCGCCAGCAGCCAAGCCCTGGGACAGCAGCACTCCTACGAGCAGTACTTC
CDR3aa: CASSQALGQQHSYEQYF

abundance: NA
d_gene: NA
j_gene: TRBJ1-4
v_gene: TRBV20-1
CDR3nt: TGCAGTGCTAGTACCCCGGGCCGGGAAAAACTGTTTTTT
CDR3aa: CSASTPGREKLFF

abundance: NA
d_gene: NA
j_gene: TRBJ2-7
v_gene: TRBV6-2/TRBV6-3
CDR3nt: TGTGCCAGCAGTTACTCCCCAGACATCTCCTACGAGCAGTACTTC
CDR3aa: CASSYSPDISYEQYF

abundance: NA
d_gene: NA
j_gene: TRBJ2-4
v_gene: TRBV10-3
CDR3nt: TGTGCCACCGTCCCGGCACGGGGCGCCAAAAACATTCAGTACTTC
CDR3aa: CATVPARGAKNIQYF

abundance: NA
d_gene: TRBD2
j_gene: TRBJ2-7
v_gene: TRBV7-9
CDR3nt: TGTGCCAGCAGCCTTAGCGGGGGGAAGGTCTACGAGCAGTACTTC
CDR3aa: CASSLSGGKVYEQYF

abundance: NA
d_gene: NA
j_gene: TRBJ1-2
v_gene: TRBV18
CDR3nt: TGTGCCAGCTCACCTACAGAATATGATGGCTACACCTTC
CDR3aa: CASSPTEYDGYTF

abundance: NA
d_gene: NA
j_gene: TRBJ1-3
v_gene: TRBV4-1
CDR3nt: TGCGCCAGCAGCCAGAGGGGCGGAAACACCATATATTTT
CDR3aa: CASSQRGGNTIYF

abundance: once
d_gene: NA
j_gene: TRBJ2-6
v_gene: TRBV5-1
CDR3nt: TGCGCCAGCAGCTATGCAGGGAACTCTGGGGCCAACGTCCTGACTTTC
CDR3aa: CASSYAGNSGANVLTF

abundance: NA
d_gene: NA
j_gene: TRBJ2-5
v_gene: TRBV7-2
CDR3nt: TGTGCCAGCAGCTCTACCTCTCGGATGACCCAGTACTTC
CDR3aa: CASSSTSRMTQYF

abundance: NA
d_gene: NA
j_gene: TRBJ2-1
v_gene: TRBV18
CDR3nt: TGTGCCAGCTCAAGGGTCGGGGGCGATGAGCAGTTCTTC
CDR3aa: CASSRVGGDEQFF

abundance: NA
d_gene: NA
j_gene: TRBJ2-2
v_gene: TRBV24-1
CDR3nt: TGTGCCACCAGTGAACCCGGCACCGGGGAGCTGTTTTTT
CDR3aa: CATSEPGTGELFF

abundance: NA
d_gene: NA
j_gene: TRBJ2-4
v_gene: TRBV28
CDR3nt: TGTGCCAGCAGTTTCTCGTCGCGGACGCTAGCCAAAAACATTCAGTACTTC
CDR3aa: CASSFSSRTLAKNIQYF

abundance: NA
d_gene: NA
j_gene: TRBJ1-5
v_gene: TRBV6-5
CDR3nt: TGTGCCAGCAGGGCTTCGAGGTCCAGCAATCAGCCCCAGCATTTT
CDR3aa: CASRASRSSNQPQHF

abundance: few
d_gene: NA
j_gene: TRBJ2-7
v_gene: TRBV7-2
CDR3nt: TGTGCCAGCAGCTTAGGGAACTCCTACGAGCAGTACTTC
CDR3aa: CASSLGNSYEQYF

abundance: NA
d_gene: NA
j_gene: TRBJ2-1
v_gene: TRBV2
CDR3nt: TGTGCCAGCGGTAGGTCCTCCCGGAATGAGCAGTTCTTC
CDR3aa: CASGRSSRNEQFF

abundance: NA
d_gene: NA
j_gene: TRBJ1-2
v_gene: TRBV11-2
CDR3nt: TGTGCCAGCAGCTTAACAGGAGAGGGGGGCTACACCTTC
CDR3aa: CASSLTGEGGYTF

abundance: NA
d_gene: NA
j_gene: TRBJ1-6
v_gene: TRBV15
CDR3nt: TGTGCCACCAGCGAGGGGCTCCGAGGGGGGGGTAATTCACCCCTCCACTTT
CDR3aa: CATSEGLRGGGNSPLHF

abundance: NA
d_gene: TRBD1
j_gene: TRBJ2-5
v_gene: TRBV5-1
CDR3nt: TGCGCCAGCAGCTTGGAGGACTGGACAGGTAGAGGGGAGACCCAGTACTTC
CDR3aa: CASSLEDWTGRGETQYF

abundance: NA
d_gene: NA
j_gene: TRBJ1-1
v_gene: TRBV4-3
CDR3nt: TGCGCCAGCAGCCCCTCGCCCGGGAACACTGAAGCTTTCTTT
CDR3aa: CASSPSPGNTEAFF

abundance: NA
d_gene: TRBD1
j_gene: TRBJ1-5
v_gene: TRBV2
CDR3nt: TGTGCCAGCAGCGGACAGGGCGGTCAGCCCCAGCATTTT
CDR3aa: CASSGQGGQPQHF

abundance: NA
d_gene: TRBD1
j_gene: TRBJ2-7
v_gene: TRBV7-2
CDR3nt: TGTGCCAGCAGCTTGGAGGCAGGGGGCATCTACGAGCAGTACTTC
CDR3aa: CASSLEAGGIYEQYF

abundance: NA
d_gene: TRBD2
j_gene: TRBJ2-7
v_gene: TRBV28
CDR3nt: TGTGCCAGCAGTCGGACTAGCGGGTTCCACGAGCAGTACTTC
CDR3aa: CASSRTSGFHEQYF

abundance: few
d_gene: NA
j_gene: TRBJ1-6
v_gene: TRBV28
CDR3nt: TGTGCCAGCAGTTTAAGGGGCCGAAATTCACCCCTCCACTTT
CDR3aa: CASSLRGRNSPLHF

abundance: NA
d_gene: NA
j_gene: TRBJ1-4
v_gene: TRBV4-2
CDR3nt: TGTGCCAGCAGCCAAGATTGGCAGGGTTCTAATGAAAAACTGTTTTTT
CDR3aa: CASSQDWQGSNEKLFF

abundance: NA
d_gene: TRBD2
j_gene: TRBJ2-1
v_gene: TRBV5-6
CDR3nt: TGTGCCAGCAGCTGGGGACTAGCGGGAATTTATGAGCAGTTCTTC
CDR3aa: CASSWGLAGIYEQFF

abundance: NA
d_gene: TRBD2
j_gene: TRBJ2-3
v_gene: TRBV3-1/TRBV3-2
CDR3nt: TGTGCCAGCAGCCCCCGGACTAGCGGGAGGGTGCCACATACGCAGTATTTT
CDR3aa: CASSPRTSGRVPHTQYF

abundance: NA
d_gene: TRBD1
j_gene: TRBJ2-5
v_gene: TRBV27
CDR3nt: TGTGCCAGCAGGTGGACAGGGGGGGAGACCCAGTACTTC
CDR3aa: CASRWTGGETQYF

abundance: NA
d_gene: NA
j_gene: TRBJ2-1
v_gene: TRBV6-5
CDR3nt: TGTGCCAGCAGTCTGAGTTGGAGCTCCTACAATGAGCAGTTCTTC
CDR3aa: CASSLSWSSYNEQFF

abundance: NA
d_gene: TRBD1
j_gene: TRBJ2-3
v_gene: TRBV10-1
CDR3nt: TGCGCCAACGTAGGGCAGGGGGCCTACGGAGGCACAGATACGCAGTATTTT
CDR3aa: CANVGQGAYGGTDTQYF

abundance: NA
d_gene: NA
j_gene: TRBJ2-3
v_gene: TRBV7-3
CDR3nt: TGTGCCAGCAGCTTAGGGGAGGAACAGTATTTT
CDR3aa: CASSLGEEQYF

abundance: NA
d_gene: TRBD2
j_gene: TRBJ2-2
v_gene: TRBV5-6
CDR3nt: TGTGCCAGCAGCTTTGGCGCGGGAGGCTTCGGGGAGCTGTTTTTT
CDR3aa: CASSFGAGGFGELFF